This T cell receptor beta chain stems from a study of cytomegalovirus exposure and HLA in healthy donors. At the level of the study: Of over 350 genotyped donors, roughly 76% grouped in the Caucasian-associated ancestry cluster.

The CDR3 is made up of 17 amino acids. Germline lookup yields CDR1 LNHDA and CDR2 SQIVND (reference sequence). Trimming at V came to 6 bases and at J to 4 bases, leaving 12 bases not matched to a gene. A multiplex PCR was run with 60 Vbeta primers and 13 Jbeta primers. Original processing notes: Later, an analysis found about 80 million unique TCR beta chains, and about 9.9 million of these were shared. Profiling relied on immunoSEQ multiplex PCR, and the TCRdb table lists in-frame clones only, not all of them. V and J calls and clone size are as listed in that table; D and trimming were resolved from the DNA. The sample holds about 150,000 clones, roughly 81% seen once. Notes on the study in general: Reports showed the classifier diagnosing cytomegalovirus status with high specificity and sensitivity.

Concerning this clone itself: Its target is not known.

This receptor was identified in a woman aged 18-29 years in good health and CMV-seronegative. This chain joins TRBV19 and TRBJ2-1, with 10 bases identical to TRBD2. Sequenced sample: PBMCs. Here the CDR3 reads CASRPTWSGRGYNEQFF. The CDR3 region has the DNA TGTGCCAGTAGGCCCACGTGGAGCGGGAGGGGATACAATGAGCAGTTCTTC.